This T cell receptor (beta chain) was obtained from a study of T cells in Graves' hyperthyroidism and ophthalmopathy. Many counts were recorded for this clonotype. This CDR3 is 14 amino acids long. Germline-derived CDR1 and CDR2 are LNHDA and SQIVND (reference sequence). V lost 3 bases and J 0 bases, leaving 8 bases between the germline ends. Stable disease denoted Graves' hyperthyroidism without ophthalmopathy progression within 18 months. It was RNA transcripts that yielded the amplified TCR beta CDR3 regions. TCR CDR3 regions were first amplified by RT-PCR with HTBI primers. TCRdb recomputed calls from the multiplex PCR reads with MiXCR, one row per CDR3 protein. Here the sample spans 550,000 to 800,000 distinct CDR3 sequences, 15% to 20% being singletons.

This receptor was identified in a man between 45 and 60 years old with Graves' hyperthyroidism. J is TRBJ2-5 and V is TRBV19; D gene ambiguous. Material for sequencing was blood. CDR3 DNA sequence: TGTGCCAGTAGTATGGAGAAACACCAAGAGACCCAGTACTTC. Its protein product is CASSMEKHQETQYF.